The clone carrying this TCR beta chain was seen a single time. Antigen specificity is unknown. Chemo-refractory metastatic non-small-cell lung cancer patients underwent focal radiation alongside CTLA-4 blockade with ipilimumab. Only in-frame clones appear in the TCRdb table, and some are missing; sequencing was by immunoSEQ multiplex PCR. The table records 50,000 to 75,000 clones, 70% to 80% of them present only once. The sample comes from a study of radiotherapy plus CTLA-4 blockade in lung cancer. Study in general: There were objective responses in roughly a sixth of patients, and 31% had disease control. Study-level results: Once radiotherapy plus ipilimumab had been given, TCR clones derived from tumor expanded in blood. Early clone dynamics of blood T cells, plus interferon-beta, reportedly predicted response best.

The TCR originated in a human donor with non-small cell lung cancer who had a complete response to radiotherapy plus ipilimumab. Sequences were derived from peripheral blood, sampled from a patient treated with radiotherapy plus ipilimumab.

The CDR3 bases are TGTGCCAGCAGTCCTACAACTAGCACCGGGGAGCTGTTTTTT. Translation: CASSPTTSTGELFF. This chain connects TRBV2 to TRBJ2-2; D may be TRBD2 (5 bases). Trimming removed 5 bases from V and 4 bases from J, with 11 bases in between. This CDR3 contains 14 residues. Germline CDR1 SNHLY, CDR2 FYNNEI.